This entry lists 9 T cell receptor beta chains sequenced from one sample in a study of blood T cell repertoires in COVID-19. Produced via immunoSEQ multiplex PCR; TCRdb's table is partial and in-frame only. The repertoire holds 260,000 or so clones, with about 87% as singletons. Sequencing was done on a sample of PBMCs or T cells enriched from blood (not recorded which). The origin of the receptors is a middle-aged woman with acute COVID-19.

The chain employs TRBV18 and TRBJ2-1; 7 positions agree with TRBD1. Unmatched junction bases numbered 4, after V lost 6 bases and J lost 5 bases. The CDR3 is made up of 13 amino acids. The germline V gene encodes CDR1 KGHSH and CDR2 LQKENI. The CDR3 is CASSTGTDNEQFF. CDR3 in DNA: TGTGCCAGCTCTACGGGGACAGACAATGAGCAGTTCTTC.

The J gene is TRBJ2-7, the V gene TRBV30; D might be TRBD2 (5 bases). This CDR3 comprises 13 residues. V lost 0 bases, J lost 6 bases, and 12 bases lay in between. Looked up from germline, CDR1 is GTSNPN and CDR2 is SVGIG (reference sequence). CDR3: CAWSVLGEGEQYV. The CDR3 coding sequence is TGTGCCTGGAGTGTGCTAGGAGAGGGCGAGCAGTACGTC.

The chain employs TRBV30 and TRBJ1-3; D uncertain. Germline CDR1 is GTSNPN and CDR2 is SVGIG (reference sequence). V lost 0 bases and J lost 0, with 6 bases in between. The CDR3 totals 14 residues. The CDR3 nucleotides read TGTGCCTGGAGTGTATTCGGCTCTGGAAACACCATATATTTT. Encoded protein: CAWSVFGSGNTIYF.

V gene TRBV18 combines with J gene TRBJ1-6, with unresolved D. Per germline, CDR1 KGHSH and CDR2 LQKENI. V lost 3 bases and J 4 bases, leaving 7 bases between the germline ends. This CDR3 is built from 14 residues. The DNA for the CDR3 is TGTGCCAGCTCACCGTCTCAGTATAATTCACCCCTCCACTTT. Translation: CASSPSQYNSPLHF. The variable domain in full, with the rest retrieved from reference TRBV18 and TRBJ1-6, is NAGVMQNPRHLVRRRGQEARLRCSPMKGHSHVYWYRQLPEEGLKFMVYLQKENIIDESGMPKERFSAEFPKEGPSILRIQQVVRGDSAAYFCASSPSQYNSPLHFGNGTRLTVT.

The chain carries TRBV3-1 (or the pseudogene TRBV3-2) and TRBJ1-1; D gene unclear. The CDR3 contains 16 residues. Trimming cost V 4 bases and J 0 bases, with 15 bases left between them. In germline, CDR1 is LGHDT, CDR2 YNNKEL (reference sequence). Written as DNA, the CDR3 is TGTGCCAGCAGCCCTCGGGGATCAACTATGAACACTGAAGCTTTCTTT. The encoded protein is CASSPRGSTMNTEAFF.

V and J are TRBV6-5 and TRBJ1-4, with D possibly TRBD1 on 5 matching bases. The V gene's germline CDR1 is MNHEY and CDR2 SVGAGI. V was shortened by 5 bases and J by 5 bases, with 12 bases between the two germline ends. The CDR3 is 14 amino acids. Here the CDR3 DNA reads TGTGCCAGCAGTCCAACAGGCCTGAATGAAAAACTGTTTTTT. It specifies CASSPTGLNEKLFF.

This chain connects TRBV7-6 to TRBJ1-1; D gene ambiguous. V gave up 1 base and J gave up 2 bases, with 5 bases separating them. The CDR3 sequence is 13 residues long. Germline lookup yields CDR1 SGHVS and CDR2 FNYEAQ. In nucleotides, the CDR3 is TGTGCCAGCAGCTTAGAAATAAACACTGAAGCTTTCTTT. This sequence encodes CASSLEINTEAFF.

This rearrangement joins TRBV28 to TRBJ1-1, with TRBD1 matching over 8 bases. This CDR3 spans 18 amino acids. Germline V gene lookup returns CDR1 MDHEN and CDR2 SYDVKM. The ends lost 5 bases at V and 5 bases at J; junction bases unmatched: 19. Written as DNA, the CDR3 is TGTGCCAGCAGTCCCCCCCTGGGGCAGGGGGCGTCGAGGACTGAAGCTTTCTTT. Translated, it gives CASSPPLGQGASRTEAFF. The full variable domain, completed using reference TRBV28 and TRBJ1-1, is DVKVTQSSRYLVKRTGEKVFLECVQDMDHENMFWYRQDPGLGLRLIYFSYDVKMKEKGDIPEGYSVSREKKERFSLILESASTNQTSMYLCASSPPLGQGASRTEAFFGQGTRLTVV.

The chain recombines TRBV4-1 with TRBJ1-1; D is undetermined. Trimming left V 4 bases short and J 5 bases short, with 20 bases between. Germline loops: CDR1 MGHRA, CDR2 YSYEKL. The CDR3 has 16 amino acids. The CDR3 loop reads CASSPPGRLGGTEAFF. For the CDR3, the DNA is TGCGCCAGCAGCCCACCCGGACGTCTAGGCGGGACTGAAGCTTTCTTT.